A single sample is the source of the 22 T cell receptor beta chains below, sequenced in a study of CD8 T cells in ankylosing spondylitis. Each CDR3 protein gets one entry after TCRdb re-called the 5' RACE reads with MiXCR. The top ten hold roughly 8% of the sample, which has about 170,000 distinct CDR3 sequences, approximately 16% seen once. Sample: blood, either unsorted or a sorted T cell fraction (not recorded which). These receptors were obtained from a male donor with ankylosing spondylitis or in good health (not recorded which).

This clonotype was seen repeatedly, ten times or more. V usage is TRBV5-1 and J usage is TRBJ2-2; a weak D match, TRBD1 (5 bases). The CDR3 is 19 amino acids. The ends were cut back, 1 base at V and 0 bases at J, with 19 bases in the middle. The germline CDR1 and CDR2 sequences are SGHRS and YFSETQ. Here the CDR3 DNA reads TGCGCCAGCAGCTTGTTATCTTCTTCAGGGCAACCGAACACCGGGGAGCTGTTTTTT. Translating gives CASSLLSSSGQPNTGELFF. Supplemented by reference TRBV5-1 and TRBJ2-2, the full variable domain reads KAGVTQTPRYLIKTRGQQVTLSCSPISGHRSVSWYQQTPGQGLQFLFEYFSETQRNKGNFPGRFSGRQFSNSRSEMNVSTLELGDSALYLCASSLLSSSGQPNTGELFFGEGSRLTVL.

V usage is TRBV7-2 and J usage is TRBJ2-1; 10 bases line up with TRBD2. CDR3 length: 14 residues. Germline CDR1 and CDR2: SGHTA and FQGNSA. J was trimmed by 13 bases and V by 5 bases; bases with no gene match: 11. As DNA, the CDR3 is TGTGCCAGCAGCCCCCACGGACTAGCGGTCTCTCAGTTCTTC. Amino acids: CASSPHGLAVSQFF.

In this sample, this clonotype turned up many times. The chain recombines TRBV5-1 with TRBJ1-1; D not certain. Germline lookup yields CDR1 SGHRS and CDR2 YFSETQ. The length of the CDR3 is 14 residues. V lost 0 bases and J 0 bases, leaving 6 bases between the germline ends. In DNA form, the CDR3 reads TGCGCCAGCAGCTTGGCGGGAATGAACACTGAAGCTTTCTTT. It specifies CASSLAGMNTEAFF.

This clonotype was observed a handful of times. The chain has TRBV12-3 or TRBV12-4 and TRBJ2-1; 7 bases line up with TRBD2. The CDR3 is 12 residues long. V was clipped by 7 bases and J by 3 bases; unmatched bases: 0. The DNA for the CDR3 is TGTGCCAGCACTAGCGGCTACAATGAGCAGTTCTTC. Translation: CASTSGYNEQFF.

Notes on this clonotype: One end of the junction does not line up with germline, which may come from a read error. This sequence joins TRBV28 and TRBJ2-5; 11 bases line up with TRBD2. Germline CDR1 and CDR2: MDHEN and SYDVKM. The CDR3 spans 15 residues. In DNA form, the CDR3 reads TGTGCCAGCAGTTTATTACTAGCGGGGGCTCCGACCCGGTACTTC. It is translated as CASSLLLAGAPTRYF. The variable domain in full, with the rest retrieved from reference TRBV28 and TRBJ2-5, is DVKVTQSSRYLVKRTGEKVFLECVQDMDHENMFWYRQDPGLGLRLIYFSYDVKMKEKGDIPEGYSVSREKKERFSLILESASTNQTSMYLCASSLLLAGAPTRYFGPGTRLLVL.

This clonotype was seen many times. The J gene is TRBJ2-7, the V gene TRBV5-1, with a possible D match to TRBD1 (6 bases). The CDR3 covers 14 residues. The germline V gene has CDR1 SGHRS and CDR2 YFSETQ. V lost 1 base and J lost 3, with 11 bases in between. Here the CDR3 reads CASSLYREGYEQYF. DNA for the CDR3: TGCGCCAGCAGCTTGTACAGGGAAGGCTACGAGCAGTACTTC.

The rearrangement links TRBV5-1 to TRBJ1-1; D is possibly TRBD1 (5 bases). Germline values: CDR1 SGHRS, CDR2 YFSETQ. With 0 bases removed from V and 1 base from J, the gap between germline ends came to 16 bases. The CDR3 spans 17 residues. The CDR3 loop is CASSLGAGAGRNTEAFF. The DNA for the CDR3 is TGCGCCAGCAGCTTGGGGGCCGGGGCAGGGCGGAACACTGAAGCTTTCTTT.

There are many counts of this clonotype. The chain joins TRBV5-1 to TRBJ1-5, with TRBD1 identical over 9 bases. Per the germline V gene, CDR1 is SGHRS and CDR2 is YFSETQ. This CDR3 is 14 amino acids long. The V and J ends lost 2 bases and 4 bases, in that order; junction bases with no gene match: 1. The CDR3 DNA reads TGCGCCAGCAGCTTCGGACAGGGGAATCAGCCCCAGCATTTT. Protein sequence: CASSFGQGNQPQHF.

V gene TRBV28 combines with J gene TRBJ1-1; maybe TRBD1 (6 bases). The length of the CDR3 is 15 residues. Trimming stripped 5 bases from V and 2 bases from J, with 15 bases between. Germline values: CDR1 MDHEN, CDR2 SYDVKM. As DNA, the CDR3 is TGTGCCAGCAGTGCATCGGGGGCGGGAAACACTGAAGCTTTCTTT. As protein: CASSASGAGNTEAFF.

Only a few counts were recorded for this clonotype. This chain connects TRBV21-1 to TRBJ2-1; the tabulated D call, TRBD2, remains unverified against the DNA. TRBV21-1 is shown as a pseudogene. The CDR3 is 17 amino acids. CDR3 nucleotide sequence: TGTGCCAGCAGCAACCTTGGCAGGCTAGCGGGAGGAAATGAGCAGTTCTTC. The encoded protein is CASSNLGRLAGGNEQFF.

This clonotype was seen repeatedly, ten times or more. This CDR3 is CASSPPSSSTDTQYF. CDR3 nucleotide sequence: TGCGCCAGCAGCCCGCCTAGTTCCAGCACAGATACGCAGTATTTT. The J gene is TRBJ2-3, the V gene TRBV5-1, with D uncertain. Trimming shortened V by 4 bases and J by 0 bases, and 12 bases separated the two germline ends. CDR3 length equals 15 residues. CDR1 is SGHRS, CDR2 YFSETQ, per germline.

At least ten counts were recorded for this clonotype. CDR3 residues: CASSLAGDSPLHF. In DNA form, the CDR3 reads TGCGCCAGCAGCTTGGCAGGGGACTCACCCCTCCACTTT. V is TRBV5-1 and J is TRBJ1-6, with D possibly being TRBD1 (6 bases). Trimming shortened V by 0 bases and J by 10 bases, and 8 bases separated the two germline ends. The CDR3 extends over 13 amino acids. CDR1 and CDR2 (germline): SGHRS, YFSETQ.

This clonotype appeared a few times. The J gene is TRBJ2-3, the V gene TRBV7-9; D possibly corresponds to TRBD1 (6 bases). V gave up 6 bases and J gave up 2 bases, with 15 bases separating them. The CDR3 runs to 15 residues. Germline assignment: CDR1 SEHNR and CDR2 FQNEAQ (reference sequence). CDR3 sequence: CASRSGASLTDTQYF. The CDR3 nucleotides are TGTGCCAGCAGATCAGGGGCCAGCCTCACAGATACGCAGTATTTT.

This clonotype was seen a handful of times. The chain has TRBV5-1 and TRBJ2-6; unclear D gene. From germline, CDR1 is SGHRS and CDR2 YFSETQ. The CDR3 covers 17 residues. Between the trimmed V and J ends, which lost 2 bases and 0 bases, there was a span of 12 bases. The CDR3 spells CASSFAETFSGANVLTF. CDR3 coding DNA: TGCGCCAGCAGCTTCGCGGAAACCTTCTCTGGGGCCAACGTCCTGACTTTC.

This clonotype turned up a few times. The chain employs TRBV19 and TRBJ2-2; 12 positions match TRBD2. From germline, CDR1 is LNHDA and CDR2 SQIVND (reference sequence). Losses at the gene ends were 10 bases for V and 4 bases for J; bases not matched to a gene: 19. The CDR3 consists of 19 residues. The CDR3 bases are TGTGCCACCACCACGGACAAGGGACTAGCGGGTTTTTCCACCGGGGAGCTGTTTTTT. This translates into CATTTDKGLAGFSTGELFF.

Judged by abundance, this clonotype is medium-sized. This chain links TRBV5-1 with TRBJ2-1; TRBD2 matches 10 bases. The germline CDR1 and CDR2 sequences are SGHRS and YFSETQ. Trimming took 4 bases from V and 1 from J; bases not matched to a gene: 5. The CDR3 extends over 16 amino acids. This chain's CDR3 is CASSHPSGGSYNEQFF. The CDR3 DNA is TGCGCCAGCAGCCATCCTAGCGGGGGTTCCTACAATGAGCAGTTCTTC.

This clonotype was seen ten or more times. The chain combines TRBV29-1 with TRBJ2-4; D may be TRBD1 (5 bases). The CDR3 is made up of 14 amino acids. CDR1 is SQVTM and CDR2 is ANQGSEA in the germline V gene. Between the trimmed V and J ends, which lost 3 bases and 0 bases, there was a span of 9 bases. The CDR3 bases are TGCAGCGTTGAGGGGCGACTAGCCAAAAACATTCAGTACTTC. As protein: CSVEGRLAKNIQYF.

This clonotype occurred many times. The chain employs TRBV10-3 and TRBJ2-7; 14 nucleotides line up with TRBD2. This CDR3 contains 15 residues. Germline V lookup: CDR1 ENHRY, CDR2 SYGVKD. V dropped 4 bases and J dropped 6; count of bases not matched to a gene: 5. This chain's CDR3 is CAISGGLAGAREQYF. The CDR3 DNA reads as TGTGCCATCAGTGGGGGACTAGCGGGAGCCCGCGAGCAGTACTTC.

This rearrangement joins TRBV20-1 to TRBJ2-6, with a possible D match to TRBD1 (6 bases). V lost 3 bases and J 0 bases, leaving 18 bases between the germline ends. The CDR3 extends over 18 amino acids. Germline-derived CDR1 and CDR2 are DFQATT and SNEGSKA (reference sequence). The CDR3 nucleotides read TGCAGTGCTAGCGACGAAACAGGGCTAGTCTCTGGGGCCAACGTCCTGACTTTC. This encodes CSASDETGLVSGANVLTF.

This clonotype occurred many times. V and J are TRBV5-1 and TRBJ2-2; D perhaps matches TRBD1 (5 bases). Germline V gene sequence: CDR1 SGHRS, CDR2 YFSETQ. The CDR3 extends over 14 amino acids. Trimming removed 0 bases at V and 4 bases at J, with 7 bases between. The CDR3: CASSLGQGTGELFF. The DNA for the CDR3 is TGCGCCAGCAGCTTGGGGCAGGGCACCGGGGAGCTGTTTTTT.

This clonotype was detected ten times or more. The genes are TRBV12-3 or TRBV12-4 and TRBJ1-2, with D hard to call. The CDR3 runs 15 residues. V was clipped by 2 bases and J by 4 bases, with 14 bases between them. CDR3 sequence (DNA): TGTGCCAGCAGTTTAAGAAGCAGGCTCTCCTATGGCTACACCTTC. Translated: CASSLRSRLSYGYTF.

This clonotype was picked up many times. The J gene is TRBJ1-1, the V gene TRBV6-5; 7 bases are shared with TRBD1. Germline CDR1 is MNHEY and CDR2 is SVGAGI. V lost 2 bases, J lost 5 bases, and 5 bases stayed unmatched. This CDR3 has 14 residues. CDR3 sequence: CASSYSRGGTEAFF. For the CDR3, the DNA is TGTGCCAGCAGTTACAGCAGGGGGGGGACTGAAGCTTTCTTT.